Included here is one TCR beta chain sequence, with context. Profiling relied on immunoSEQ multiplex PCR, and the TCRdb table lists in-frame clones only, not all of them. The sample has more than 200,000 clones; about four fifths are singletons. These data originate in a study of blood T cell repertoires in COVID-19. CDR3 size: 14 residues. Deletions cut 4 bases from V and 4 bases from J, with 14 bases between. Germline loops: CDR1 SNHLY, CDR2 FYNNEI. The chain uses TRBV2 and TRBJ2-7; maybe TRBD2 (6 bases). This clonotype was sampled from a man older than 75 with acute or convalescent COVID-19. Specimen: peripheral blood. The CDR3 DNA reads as TGTGCCAGCAGTGCTGGGAGGTACCCTTACGAGCAGTACTTC. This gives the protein CASSAGRYPYEQYF.